Following are 15 T cell receptor beta chains from one sample sequenced in a study of identical twins. TCRdb re-analysed the 5' RACE reads in MiXCR, keeping a single row per CDR3 protein. The data show about 720,000 distinct CDR3 sequences, roughly 18% seen once. The same sample was also studied in work on T cells expressing NK-cell markers.

Input material: PBMCs. The receptors originated from a woman under 30 in good health.

The chain recombines TRBV5-1 with TRBJ2-7; D perhaps matches TRBD2 (5 bases). The CDR3 loop spans 14 amino acids. Germline CDR1 reads SGHRS; CDR2 reads YFSETQ. V lost 0 bases and J lost 7, with 14 bases in between. CDR3 in DNA: TGCGCCAGCAGCTTGGGGCTTGAGGGTGGGGAGCAGTACTTC. Its protein product is CASSLGLEGGEQYF.

The CDR3 loop is CASTSPRGDIQYF. CDR3 nucleotide sequence: TGTGCCAGTACCTCCCCTCGAGGGGACATTCAGTACTTC. The chain recombines TRBV25-1 with TRBJ2-4; D is perhaps TRBD1 or TRBD2 (5 bases each). V was pared by 9 bases and J by 8 bases, with 17 bases between. CDR3 length: 13 residues. In germline, CDR1 is MGHDK, CDR2 SYGVNS.

There are many counts of this clonotype. This sequence joins TRBV2 and TRBJ2-7, with D perhaps TRBD1 (6 bases). Germline CDR1 is SNHLY and CDR2 is FYNNEI. The V end lost 2 bases, the J end lost 2 bases, and 7 bases lay between the germline ends. The CDR3 runs 13 residues. CDR3 loop: CASSERDTYEQYF. CDR3 nucleotides: TGTGCCAGCAGTGAAAGGGACACCTACGAGCAGTACTTC.

V is TRBV5-1 and J is TRBJ1-1; D uncertain. The V and J ends lost 0 bases and 0 bases respectively, with 12 bases between them. The CDR3 length is 16 residues. The germline V gene encodes CDR1 SGHRS and CDR2 YFSETQ. In DNA form, the CDR3 reads TGCGCCAGCAGCTTGGCGGCGGACTATTTGAACACTGAAGCTTTCTTT. Protein: CASSLAADYLNTEAFF.

This clonotype was detected a few times. The chain uses TRBV2 and TRBJ1-1; no clear D. V shed 0 bases and J shed 2 bases, with 7 bases lying between them. The CDR3 extends over 14 amino acids. Looked up from germline, CDR1 is SNHLY and CDR2 is FYNNEI. The CDR3 region is CASSEARYNTEAFF. CDR3 coding DNA: TGTGCCAGCAGTGAAGCGAGGTATAACACTGAAGCTTTCTTT.

This clonotype came up many times. The rearrangement uses TRBV6-6 and TRBJ2-5, with TRBD1 matching 10 bases. Germline CDR1 and CDR2: MNHNY and SVGAGI (reference sequence). The CDR3 is 13 residues long. The V and J ends lost 7 bases and 5 bases, in that order; junction bases with no gene match: 4. DNA of the CDR3: TGTGCCAGCACGGGACAGGGGATTGAGACCCAGTACTTC. It codes for CASTGQGIETQYF.

The rearrangement uses TRBV6-2 or TRBV6-3 and TRBJ2-5; D is ambiguous. The CDR3 spans 14 residues. The V gene's germline CDR1 is MNHEY and CDR2 SVGEGT. The V end lost 1 base, the J end lost 2 bases, and 8 bases lay between the germline ends. As DNA, the CDR3 is TGTGCCAGCAGTTACTGGCAGCGACAAGAGACCCAGTACTTC. Translated: CASSYWQRQETQYF.

This sequence joins TRBV7-2 and TRBJ2-1; D unresolved. The germline CDR1 and CDR2 sequences are SGHTA and FQGNSA. This CDR3 comprises 15 residues. V lost 2 bases and J 3 bases, leaving 11 bases between the germline ends. CDR3 nucleotide sequence: TGTGCCAGCAGCTTATCCCTCGAATACTACAATGAGCAGTTCTTC. Translating it yields CASSLSLEYYNEQFF.

V gene TRBV9 combines with J gene TRBJ1-2; D gene ambiguous. V was pared by 0 bases and J by 8 bases, with 8 bases between. The CDR3 extends over 12 amino acids. Germline CDR1 reads SGDLS; CDR2 reads YYNGEE. CDR3 sequence (DNA): TGTGCCAGCAGCGTAGTAGGAGGCGGCTACACCTTC. Its protein is CASSVVGGGYTF.

This clonotype was seen a handful of times. The gene calls are TRBV4-3 and TRBJ2-2, with 10 bases matching TRBD2. J lost 6 bases, V lost 0 bases, and 4 bases had no gene match. The CDR3 is 16 amino acids. Germline-derived CDR1 and CDR2 are LGHNA and YSLEER. The CDR3 loop is CASSQDKAGGPGELFF. CDR3 bases: TGCGCCAGCAGCCAAGATAAAGCGGGAGGGCCCGGGGAGCTGTTTTTT.

V and J are TRBV6-2 or TRBV6-3 and TRBJ1-1; D is unresolved. The CDR3 is 12 residues long. The germline V gene encodes CDR1 MNHEY and CDR2 SVGEGT. Trimming left V 2 bases short and J 4 bases short, with 5 bases between. CDR3 sequence: CASSYTATEAFF. DNA of the CDR3: TGTGCCAGCAGTTACACAGCCACTGAAGCTTTCTTT.

This clonotype was seen a handful of times. The chain combines TRBV6-5 with TRBJ2-2; D unclear. The V end was cut by 4 bases, the J end by 6 bases, with 12 bases between. Germline CDR1 reads MNHEY; CDR2 reads SVGAGI. This CDR3 is built from 14 residues. The CDR3 nucleotides are TGTGCCAGCAGTTTAGAGACGGCCCCCGGGGAGCTGTTTTTT. Its translation: CASSLETAPGELFF.

The chain is built from TRBV2 and TRBJ2-1; 13 bases are shared with TRBD2. CDR3 length: 16 residues. The junction had 10 bases not matched to a gene; V was cut back by 7 bases and J by 7 bases. Germline lookup yields CDR1 SNHLY and CDR2 FYNNEI. CDR3 loop: CASTTRTSGSGNEQFF. In DNA, the CDR3 is TGTGCCAGCACCACACGGACTAGCGGGAGCGGGAATGAGCAGTTCTTC.

About this clonotype: Sequence at one end of the junction differs from germline and may be a read error. J is TRBJ2-7 and V is TRBV7-9; a weak D match, TRBD2 (6 bases). The CDR3 has 13 residues. Germline V gene data show CDR1 as SEHNR and CDR2 as FQNEAQ (reference sequence). CDR3 protein: CASSIAETSEQYF. CDR3 sequence (DNA): TGTGCCAGCAGCATAGCGGAGACCTCCGAGCAGTACTTC.

This clonotype was observed a handful of times. This chain links TRBV7-8 with TRBJ2-5; D gene ambiguous. Germline V gives CDR1 SGHVS, CDR2 FQNEAQ. Trimming removed 0 bases from V and 1 base from J, with 9 bases in between. The CDR3 length is 15 residues. The CDR3 DNA follows: TGTGCCAGCAGCTTAGCGCTTAACCTCCAAGAGACCCAGTACTTC. It yields the protein CASSLALNLQETQYF.